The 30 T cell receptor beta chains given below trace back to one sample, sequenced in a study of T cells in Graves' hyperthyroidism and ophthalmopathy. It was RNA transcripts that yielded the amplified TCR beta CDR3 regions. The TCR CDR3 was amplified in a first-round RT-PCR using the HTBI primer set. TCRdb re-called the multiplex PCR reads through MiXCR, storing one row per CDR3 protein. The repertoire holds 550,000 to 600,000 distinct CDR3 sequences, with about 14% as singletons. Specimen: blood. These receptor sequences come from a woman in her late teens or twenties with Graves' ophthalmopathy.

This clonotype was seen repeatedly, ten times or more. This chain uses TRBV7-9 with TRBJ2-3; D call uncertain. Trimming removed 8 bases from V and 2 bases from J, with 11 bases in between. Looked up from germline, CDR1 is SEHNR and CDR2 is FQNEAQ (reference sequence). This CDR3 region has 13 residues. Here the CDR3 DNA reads TGTGCCAGCGCATCCCCCAACACAGATACGCAGTATTTT. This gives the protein CASASPNTDTQYF.

The CDR3 sequence: CASSPGRSGTGELFF. The CDR3, as DNA: TGTGCCAGCTCACCAGGGAGGTCGGGCACCGGGGAGCTGTTTTTT. V usage is TRBV11-2 and J usage is TRBJ2-2; weak D call: TRBD2 (6 bases). The germline CDR1 and CDR2 sequences are SGHAT and FQNNGV. This CDR3 has 15 residues. The V and J ends lost 8 bases and 4 bases respectively, with 17 bases between them.

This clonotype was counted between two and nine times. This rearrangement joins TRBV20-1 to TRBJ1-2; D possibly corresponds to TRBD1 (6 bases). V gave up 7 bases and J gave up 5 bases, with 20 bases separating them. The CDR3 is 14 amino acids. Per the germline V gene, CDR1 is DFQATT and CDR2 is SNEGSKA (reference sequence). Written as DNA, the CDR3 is TGCAGTGGGGCCTCGAGCGGGACACCTTATGGCTACACCTTC. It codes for CSGASSGTPYGYTF.

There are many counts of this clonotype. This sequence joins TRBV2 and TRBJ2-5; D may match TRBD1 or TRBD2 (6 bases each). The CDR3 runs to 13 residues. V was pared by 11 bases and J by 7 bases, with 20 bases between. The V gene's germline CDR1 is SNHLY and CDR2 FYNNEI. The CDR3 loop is CAGKQGGRRTQYF. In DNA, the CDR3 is TGTGCCGGGAAACAAGGGGGGAGAAGGACCCAGTACTTC.

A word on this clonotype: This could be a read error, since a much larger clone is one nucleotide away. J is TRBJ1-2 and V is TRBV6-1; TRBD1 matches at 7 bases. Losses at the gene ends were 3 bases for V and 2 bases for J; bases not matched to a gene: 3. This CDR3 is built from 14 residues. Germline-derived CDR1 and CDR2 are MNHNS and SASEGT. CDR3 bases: TGTGCCAGCAGTGACCAGACAGGGAACTATGGCTACACCTTC. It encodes CASSDQTGNYGYTF.

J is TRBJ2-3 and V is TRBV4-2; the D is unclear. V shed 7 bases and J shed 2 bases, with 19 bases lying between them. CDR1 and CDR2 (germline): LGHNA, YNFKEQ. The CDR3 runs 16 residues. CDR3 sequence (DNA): TGTGCCAGCACCCACCTCGTGAGGATGCCCACAGATACGCAGTATTTT. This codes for CASTHLVRMPTDTQYF.

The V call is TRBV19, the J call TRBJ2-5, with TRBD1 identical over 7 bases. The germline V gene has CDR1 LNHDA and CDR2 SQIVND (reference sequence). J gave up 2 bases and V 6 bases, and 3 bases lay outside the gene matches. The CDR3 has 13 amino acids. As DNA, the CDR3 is TGTGCCAGTAGGTTGACAGGGCAAGAGACCCAGTACTTC. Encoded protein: CASRLTGQETQYF. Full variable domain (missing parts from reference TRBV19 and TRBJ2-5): DGGITQSPKYLFRKEGQNVTLSCEQNLNHDAMYWYRQDPGQGLRLIYYSQIVNDFQKGDIAEGYSVSREKKESFPLTVTSAQKNPTAFYLCASRLTGQETQYFGPGTRLLVL.

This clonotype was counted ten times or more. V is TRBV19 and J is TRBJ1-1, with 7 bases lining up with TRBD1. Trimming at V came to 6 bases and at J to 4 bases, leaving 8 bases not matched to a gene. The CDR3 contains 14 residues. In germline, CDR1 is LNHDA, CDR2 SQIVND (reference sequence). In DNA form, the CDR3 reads TGTGCCAGTAGCCACACAGGGGCCGGCACTGAAGCTTTCTTT. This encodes CASSHTGAGTEAFF. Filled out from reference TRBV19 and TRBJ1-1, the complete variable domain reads DGGITQSPKYLFRKEGQNVTLSCEQNLNHDAMYWYRQDPGQGLRLIYYSQIVNDFQKGDIAEGYSVSREKKESFPLTVTSAQKNPTAFYLCASSHTGAGTEAFFGQGTRLTVV.

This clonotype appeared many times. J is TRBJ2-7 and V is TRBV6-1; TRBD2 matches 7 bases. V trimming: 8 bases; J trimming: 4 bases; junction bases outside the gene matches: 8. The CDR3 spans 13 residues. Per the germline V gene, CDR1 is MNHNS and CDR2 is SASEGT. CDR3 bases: TGTGCCAGCCTTCAAGCGGGACGGTACGAGCAGTACTTC. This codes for CASLQAGRYEQYF.

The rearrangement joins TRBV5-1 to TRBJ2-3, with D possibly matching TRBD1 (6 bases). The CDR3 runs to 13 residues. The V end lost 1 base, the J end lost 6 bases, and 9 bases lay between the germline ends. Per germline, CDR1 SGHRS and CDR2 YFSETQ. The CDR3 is CASSLYQGDTQYF. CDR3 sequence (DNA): TGCGCCAGCAGCTTGTACCAGGGGGATACGCAGTATTTT.

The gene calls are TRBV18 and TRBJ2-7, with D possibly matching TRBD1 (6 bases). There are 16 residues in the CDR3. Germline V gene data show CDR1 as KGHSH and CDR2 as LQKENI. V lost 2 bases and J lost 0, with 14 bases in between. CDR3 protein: CASSPALTGSSYEQYF. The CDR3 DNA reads TGTGCCAGCTCACCAGCTCTCACAGGGAGCTCCTACGAGCAGTACTTC.

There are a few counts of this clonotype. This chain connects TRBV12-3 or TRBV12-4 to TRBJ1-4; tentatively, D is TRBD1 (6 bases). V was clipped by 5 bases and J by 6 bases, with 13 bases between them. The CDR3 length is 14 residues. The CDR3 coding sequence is TGTGCCAGCAGTCGCCGGGACAAAGATGAAAAACTGTTTTTT. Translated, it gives CASSRRDKDEKLFF.

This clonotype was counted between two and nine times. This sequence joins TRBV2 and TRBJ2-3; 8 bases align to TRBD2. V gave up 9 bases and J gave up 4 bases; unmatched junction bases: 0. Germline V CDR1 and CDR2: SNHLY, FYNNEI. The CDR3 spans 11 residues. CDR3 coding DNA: TGTGCCAGGCGGGGGGCAGATACGCAGTATTTT. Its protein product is CARRGADTQYF.

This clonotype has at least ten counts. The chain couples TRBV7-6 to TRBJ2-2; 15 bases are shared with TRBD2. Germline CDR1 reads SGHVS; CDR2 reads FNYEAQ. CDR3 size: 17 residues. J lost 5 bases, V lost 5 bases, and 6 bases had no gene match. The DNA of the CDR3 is TGTGCCAGCAGCGTCGGGACTAGCGGGAGGCGGACCGGGGAGCTGTTTTTT. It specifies CASSVGTSGRRTGELFF. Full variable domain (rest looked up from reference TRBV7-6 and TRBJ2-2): GAGVSQSPRYKVTKRGQDVALRCDPISGHVSLYWYRQALGQGPEFLTYFNYEAQQDKSGLPNDRFSAERPEGSISTLTIQRTEQRDSAMYRCASSVGTSGRRTGELFFGEGSRLTVL.

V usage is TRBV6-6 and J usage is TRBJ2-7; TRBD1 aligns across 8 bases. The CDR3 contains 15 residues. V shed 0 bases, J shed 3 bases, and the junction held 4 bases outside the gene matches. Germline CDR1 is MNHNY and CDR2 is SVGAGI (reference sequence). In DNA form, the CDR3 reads TGTGCCAGCAGTTACTCGGGGGACAGGATCTACGAGCAGTACTTC. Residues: CASSYSGDRIYEQYF.

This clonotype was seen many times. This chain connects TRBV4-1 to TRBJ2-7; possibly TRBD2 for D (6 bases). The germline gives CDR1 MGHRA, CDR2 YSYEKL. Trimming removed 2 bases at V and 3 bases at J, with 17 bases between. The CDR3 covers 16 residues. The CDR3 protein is CASSQSRDSVGYEQYF. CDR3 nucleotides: TGCGCCAGCAGCCAATCTCGGGACTCGGTGGGCTACGAGCAGTACTTC.

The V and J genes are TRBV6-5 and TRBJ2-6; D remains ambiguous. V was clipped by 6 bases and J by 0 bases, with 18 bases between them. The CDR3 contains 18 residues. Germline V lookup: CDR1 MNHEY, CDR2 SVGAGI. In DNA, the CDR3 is TGTGCCAGCAGATACCGGGTGGGCAGCAGCTCTGGGGCCAACGTCCTGACTTTC. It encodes CASRYRVGSSSGANVLTF.

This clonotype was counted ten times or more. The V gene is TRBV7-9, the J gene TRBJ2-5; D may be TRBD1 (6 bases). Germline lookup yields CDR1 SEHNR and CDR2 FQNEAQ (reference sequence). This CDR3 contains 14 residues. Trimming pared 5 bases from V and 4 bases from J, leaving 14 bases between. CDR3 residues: CASSPPKQGETQYF. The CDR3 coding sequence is TGTGCCAGCAGCCCCCCCAAACAGGGAGAGACCCAGTACTTC. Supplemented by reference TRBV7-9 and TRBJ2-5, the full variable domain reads DTGVSQNPRHKITKRGQNVTFRCDPISEHNRLYWYRQTLGQGPEFLTYFQNEAQLEKSRLLSDRFSAERPKGSFSTLEIQRTEQGDSAMYLCASSPPKQGETQYFGPGTRLLVL.

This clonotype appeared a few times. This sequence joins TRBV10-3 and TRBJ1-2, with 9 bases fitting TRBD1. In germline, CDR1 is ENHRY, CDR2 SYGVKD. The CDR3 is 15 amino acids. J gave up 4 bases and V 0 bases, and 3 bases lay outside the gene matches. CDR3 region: CAISESVGQGYGYTF. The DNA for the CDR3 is TGTGCCATCAGTGAGTCGGTGGGACAGGGCTATGGCTACACCTTC.

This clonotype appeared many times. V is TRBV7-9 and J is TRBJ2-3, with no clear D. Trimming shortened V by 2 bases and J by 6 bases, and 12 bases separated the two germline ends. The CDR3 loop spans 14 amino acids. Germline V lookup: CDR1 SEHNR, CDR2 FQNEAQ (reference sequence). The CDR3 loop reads CASSLPLGPDTQYF. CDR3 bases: TGTGCCAGCAGCTTACCGCTAGGACCGGATACGCAGTATTTT.

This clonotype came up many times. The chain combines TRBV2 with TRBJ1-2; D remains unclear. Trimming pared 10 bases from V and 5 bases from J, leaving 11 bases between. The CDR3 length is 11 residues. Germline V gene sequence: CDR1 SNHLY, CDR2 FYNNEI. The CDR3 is CATTDGYGYTF. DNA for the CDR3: TGTGCCACCACGGACGGGTATGGCTACACCTTC.

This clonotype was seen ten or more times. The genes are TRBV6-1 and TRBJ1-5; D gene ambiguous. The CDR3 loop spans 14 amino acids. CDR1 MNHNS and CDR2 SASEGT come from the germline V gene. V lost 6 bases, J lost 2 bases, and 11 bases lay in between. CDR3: CASSPSNGNQPQHF. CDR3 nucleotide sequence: TGTGCCAGCAGCCCGTCTAATGGCAATCAGCCCCAGCATTTT.

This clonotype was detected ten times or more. CDR3: CASSVEWNRGYEQYF. The DNA of the CDR3 is TGTGCCAGCAGCGTAGAGTGGAATAGGGGATACGAGCAGTACTTC. The chain combines TRBV9 with TRBJ2-7, with D tentatively TRBD1 (5 bases). CDR1 is SGDLS and CDR2 is YYNGEE in the germline V gene. Trimming stripped 0 bases from V and 4 bases from J, with 14 bases between. CDR3 size: 15 residues.

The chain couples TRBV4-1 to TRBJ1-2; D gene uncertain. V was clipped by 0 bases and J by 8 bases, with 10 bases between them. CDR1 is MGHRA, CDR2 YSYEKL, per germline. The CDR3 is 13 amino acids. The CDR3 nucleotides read TGCGCCAGCAGCCAAGAGATAGCGGTGGGCTACACCTTC. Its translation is CASSQEIAVGYTF.

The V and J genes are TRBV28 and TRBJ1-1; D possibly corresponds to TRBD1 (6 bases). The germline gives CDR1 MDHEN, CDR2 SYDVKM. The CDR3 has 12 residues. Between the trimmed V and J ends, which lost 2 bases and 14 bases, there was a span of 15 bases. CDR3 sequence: CASSLKGHFRFF. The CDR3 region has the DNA TGTGCCAGCAGTTTAAAGGGACATTTCCGCTTCTTT.

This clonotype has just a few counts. In nucleotides, the CDR3 is TGTGCCAGCAGTTACGGAGCTAGCGGGAATATCGGGGAGCTGTTTTTT. Its protein is CASSYGASGNIGELFF. The V gene is TRBV6-2 or TRBV6-3, the J gene TRBJ2-2; TRBD2 aligns across 9 bases. Unmatched junction bases numbered 8, after V lost 2 bases and J lost 7 bases. There are 16 residues in the CDR3. Germline assignment: CDR1 MNHEY and CDR2 SVGEGT.

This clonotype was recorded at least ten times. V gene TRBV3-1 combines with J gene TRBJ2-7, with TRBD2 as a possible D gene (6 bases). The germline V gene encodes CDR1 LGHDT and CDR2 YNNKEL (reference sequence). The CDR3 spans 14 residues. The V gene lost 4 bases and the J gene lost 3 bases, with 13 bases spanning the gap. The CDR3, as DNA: TGTGCCAGCAGCCGACTAGGGTCACGCTACGAGCAGTACTTC. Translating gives CASSRLGSRYEQYF.

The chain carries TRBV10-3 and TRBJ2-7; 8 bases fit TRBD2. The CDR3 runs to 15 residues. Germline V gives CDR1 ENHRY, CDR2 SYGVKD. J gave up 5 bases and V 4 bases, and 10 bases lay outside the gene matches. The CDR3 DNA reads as TGTGCCATCAGTGCATCTGCTAGCGGGTATAACGAGCAGTACTTC. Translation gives CAISASASGYNEQYF.

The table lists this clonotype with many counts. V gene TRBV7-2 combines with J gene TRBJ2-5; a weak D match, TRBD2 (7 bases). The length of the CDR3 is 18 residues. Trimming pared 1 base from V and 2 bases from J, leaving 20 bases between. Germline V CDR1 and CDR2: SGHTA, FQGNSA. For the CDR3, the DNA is TGTGCCAGCAGCTTAGAGGTTTACGGGGGAGGGGGGCAAGAGACCCAGTACTTC. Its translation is CASSLEVYGGGGQETQYF.

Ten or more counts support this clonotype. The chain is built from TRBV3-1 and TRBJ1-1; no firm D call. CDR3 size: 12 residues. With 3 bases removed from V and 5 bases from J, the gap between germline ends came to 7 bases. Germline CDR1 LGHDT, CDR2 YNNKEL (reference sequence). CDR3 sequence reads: CASSHLGTEAFF. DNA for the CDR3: TGTGCCAGCAGCCACCTGGGGACTGAAGCTTTCTTT.